This record covers a single T cell receptor (beta chain). No antigen is known for it. The repertoire was sequenced with immunoSEQ multiplex PCR; TCRdb's copy has only in-frame clones and lacks some. This sample has some 72,000 clones, with roughly nine tenths found just once. Germline loops: CDR1 LNHNV, CDR2 YYDKDF (reference sequence). CDR3 length: 15 amino acids. The V end lost 6 bases, the J end lost 5 bases, and 19 bases lay between the germline ends. This entry belongs to a study of OX40 agonist ivuxolimab in advanced cancers. Study-level information: Patients assigned to dose escalation were diagnosed with hepatocellular carcinoma, melanoma, renal cell or head and neck cancer. Study-level findings and limits: Blood T cells, both CD4+ and CD8+, expanded clonally by week 6 at 0.1 to 3.0 mg/kg. Compared with CD4+, CD8+ T cells on average had more expanded clones. Normalized expansion of T-cell clones was also low for some nonresponders.

The origin of this receptor is an adult with an advanced solid tumor such as melanoma, head and neck, liver or kidney cancer. The material sequenced was CD4+ or CD8+ T cells sorted from blood, taken in a trial of the OX40 agonist ivuxolimab. This chain joins TRBV15 and TRBJ1-1; D gene uncertain. The CDR3 sequence is CATRPNTRGGTEAFF. The CDR3 DNA follows: TGTGCCACCAGACCGAATACGCGGGGAGGTACTGAAGCTTTCTTT.